A selection of T cell receptor beta chains follows, all from one sample in a study of T cell repertoires in cytomegalovirus infection. TCRdb fed the reads into MiXCR, producing one record per CDR3 protein. This sample has fewer than 250,000 distinct CDR3 sequences, with about 12% found just once. The sample comprised PBMCs. These receptors originate from a human donor in good health (CMV status not recorded). Some clones in this sample may be carry-over from other donors' samples. Both conserved end residues are part of each CDR3. The order of the fields is D gene, clone size, V gene, J gene, CDR3 DNA, CDR3 protein. The D gene is left open where the match is weak. The size field is filled for only some rows; it gives once, few, many or a size class.

D gene: TRBD2; clone size: -; V gene: TRBV5-5; J gene: TRBJ2-1; CDR3 DNA: TGTGCCAGCAGCTTGGGGTCCTGGCGGGAGGGCCAAAGCTCCTACAATGAGCAGTTCTTC; CDR3 protein: CASSLGSWREGQSSYNEQFF
D gene: -; clone size: many; V gene: TRBV7-2; J gene: TRBJ1-1; CDR3 DNA: TGTGCCAGCAGCTTGGACCTCCCCTCGGTAGGAGGAAACACTGAAGCTTTCTTT; CDR3 protein: CASSLDLPSVGGNTEAFF
D gene: -; clone size: few; V gene: TRBV11-2; J gene: TRBJ2-2; CDR3 DNA: TGTGCCAGCAGGCGGGACTTTAACACCGGGGAGCTGTTTTTT; CDR3 protein: CASRRDFNTGELFF
D gene: TRBD1; clone size: few; V gene: TRBV19; J gene: TRBJ1-2; CDR3 DNA: TGTGCCAGTAGAGACAGGGTGGAAACCTATGGCTACACCTTC; CDR3 protein: CASRDRVETYGYTF
D gene: TRBD1; clone size: -; V gene: TRBV9; J gene: TRBJ1-2; CDR3 DNA: TGTGCCAGCAGCGTAGGACAGGGTACTTATGCCTATGGCTACACCTTC; CDR3 protein: CASSVGQGTYAYGYTF
D gene: TRBD2; clone size: many; V gene: TRBV6-5; J gene: TRBJ2-1; CDR3 DNA: TGTGCCAGCAGTTACTCTGGACTAGCGGGAGACAATGAGCAGTTCTTC; CDR3 protein: CASSYSGLAGDNEQFF
D gene: -; clone size: few; V gene: TRBV12-3/TRBV12-4; J gene: TRBJ2-2; CDR3 DNA: TGTGCCAGCAGTCAAGACAGGAACACCGGGGAGCTGTTTTTT; CDR3 protein: CASSQDRNTGELFF
D gene: TRBD1; clone size: -; V gene: TRBV10-2; J gene: TRBJ2-5; CDR3 DNA: TGCGCCAGCAGTGACCTGACAGGGGGCTATAAAGAGACCCAGTACTTC; CDR3 protein: CASSDLTGGYKETQYF
D gene: -; clone size: -; V gene: TRBV2; J gene: TRBJ1-2; CDR3 DNA: TGTGCCAGCAGGACAGTAGGACTTGGCTACACCTTC; CDR3 protein: CASRTVGLGYTF
D gene: TRBD2; clone size: many; V gene: TRBV7-2; J gene: TRBJ2-1; CDR3 DNA: TGTGCCAGCAGCTTCACTAGCGGGGGGGCAGGTGAGCAGTTCTTC; CDR3 protein: CASSFTSGGAGEQFF
D gene: TRBD1; clone size: -; V gene: TRBV6-5; J gene: TRBJ1-2; CDR3 DNA: TGTGCCAGCAGTTGGGACAGGGCTGCTGGCTACACCTTC; CDR3 protein: CASSWDRAAGYTF
D gene: TRBD1; clone size: few; V gene: TRBV6-2/TRBV6-3; J gene: TRBJ2-2; CDR3 DNA: TGTGCCAGCAGGGGCCCGACAGGGGTCGGGGAGCTGTTTTTT; CDR3 protein: CASRGPTGVGELFF
D gene: TRBD1; clone size: -; V gene: TRBV12-5; J gene: TRBJ1-1; CDR3 DNA: TGTGCTAGTGGTCCTGGGACAGACACTGAAGCTTTCTTT; CDR3 protein: CASGPGTDTEAFF
D gene: TRBD1; clone size: -; V gene: TRBV7-9; J gene: TRBJ2-2; CDR3 DNA: TGTGCCTGCAGCCGACAGGGGGGCACCGGGGAGCTGTTTTTT; CDR3 protein: CACSRQGGTGELFF
D gene: -; clone size: few; V gene: TRBV20-1; J gene: TRBJ2-7; CDR3 DNA: TGCAGTGCCGAATCGGGCTCCTACGAGCAGTACTTC; CDR3 protein: CSAESGSYEQYF
D gene: TRBD1; clone size: many; V gene: TRBV6-1; J gene: TRBJ1-2; CDR3 DNA: TGTGCCAGCGGAGACAGGGTCTATGGCTACACCTTC; CDR3 protein: CASGDRVYGYTF
D gene: TRBD1; clone size: few; V gene: TRBV29-1; J gene: TRBJ1-2; CDR3 DNA: TGCAGCGTTTCCCCTCTCGGACAGGGCAGGGGCTACACCTTC; CDR3 protein: CSVSPLGQGRGYTF
D gene: TRBD2; clone size: many; V gene: TRBV7-2; J gene: TRBJ2-4; CDR3 DNA: TGTGCCAGCAGCTTAGGCACTAGCGGGAAAAACATTCAGTACTTC; CDR3 protein: CASSLGTSGKNIQYF
D gene: TRBD1; clone size: few; V gene: TRBV2; J gene: TRBJ1-5; CDR3 DNA: TGTGCCAGCAGCCGGGACAGGGGGTTGGAAAATCAGCCCCAGCATTTT; CDR3 protein: CASSRDRGLENQPQHF
D gene: -; clone size: many; V gene: TRBV28; J gene: TRBJ2-3; CDR3 DNA: TGTGCCAGCAGTCCGAGGTCCTTCACAGATACGCAGTATTTT; CDR3 protein: CASSPRSFTDTQYF
D gene: -; clone size: many; V gene: TRBV7-2; J gene: TRBJ2-7; CDR3 DNA: TGTGCCAGCACCCCCAGGCGGGGGCGATACGAGCAGTACTTC; CDR3 protein: CASTPRRGRYEQYF
D gene: TRBD2; clone size: many; V gene: TRBV5-4; J gene: TRBJ2-1; CDR3 DNA: TGTGCCAGCAGCTTGGCCGGGTCATGGAAACTAGCGGGGACCATACAGGATGAGCAGTTCTTC; CDR3 protein: CASSLAGSWKLAGTIQDEQFF
D gene: TRBD1; clone size: -; V gene: TRBV23-1; J gene: TRBJ2-7; CDR3 DNA: TGCGCCAGCAGACTTAGACAGGGACCGCTCCCGGGCCTCTACGAGCAGTACTTC; CDR3 protein: CASRLRQGPLPGLYEQYF
D gene: -; clone size: medium-sized; V gene: TRBV7-8; J gene: TRBJ1-2; CDR3 DNA: TGTGCCAGCAGCTTACTGGGCAGGGCCTATGGCTACACCTTC; CDR3 protein: CASSLLGRAYGYTF
D gene: -; clone size: many; V gene: TRBV7-2; J gene: TRBJ2-5; CDR3 DNA: TGTGCCAGCAGCTTAATGATTAAGCAAGAGACCCAGTACTTC; CDR3 protein: CASSLMIKQETQYF
D gene: -; clone size: many; V gene: TRBV7-2; J gene: TRBJ1-5; CDR3 DNA: TGTGCCAGCAGCTTAGACAGGGCGATTAATCAGCCCCAGCATTTT; CDR3 protein: CASSLDRAINQPQHF
D gene: TRBD2; clone size: many; V gene: TRBV7-2; J gene: TRBJ2-2; CDR3 DNA: TGTGCCAGCAGCTTAGCGCGGGCTAGCGGGGGGACCGGGGAGCTGTTTTTT; CDR3 protein: CASSLARASGGTGELFF
D gene: TRBD1; clone size: many; V gene: TRBV5-4; J gene: TRBJ1-1; CDR3 DNA: TGTGCCAGCAGCTCTGGAGGGGGGACAGGGGTCAACACTGAAGCTTTCTTT; CDR3 protein: CASSSGGGTGVNTEAFF
D gene: -; clone size: many; V gene: TRBV28; J gene: TRBJ2-2; CDR3 DNA: TGTGCCAGCAGTTCACCCCAAACCGGGGAGCTGTTTTTT; CDR3 protein: CASSSPQTGELFF
D gene: -; clone size: many; V gene: TRBV7-2; J gene: TRBJ2-3; CDR3 DNA: TGTGCCAGCAGCTTAGAGTACGCCGCAGATACGCAGTATTTT; CDR3 protein: CASSLEYAADTQYF
D gene: -; clone size: many; V gene: TRBV7-2; J gene: TRBJ2-7; CDR3 DNA: TGTGCCAGCAGCTTAAGTCAGGGGAACTTCTACGAGCAGTACTTC; CDR3 protein: CASSLSQGNFYEQYF
D gene: TRBD2; clone size: many; V gene: TRBV7-2; J gene: TRBJ2-1; CDR3 DNA: TGTGCCAGCAGCCAGTGGACTAGCGGAGAGGGTGAGCAGTTCTTC; CDR3 protein: CASSQWTSGEGEQFF
D gene: TRBD1; clone size: -; V gene: TRBV19; J gene: TRBJ2-7; CDR3 DNA: TGTGCCAGTAGTAAGGGGACAGGGGGATACGAGCAGTACTTC; CDR3 protein: CASSKGTGGYEQYF
D gene: TRBD2; clone size: many; V gene: TRBV7-9; J gene: TRBJ2-1; CDR3 DNA: TGTGCCAGCAGCTTAAGGACTAGCGGGAGGAATGAGCAGTTCTTC; CDR3 protein: CASSLRTSGRNEQFF
D gene: TRBD1; clone size: -; V gene: TRBV6-5; J gene: TRBJ1-1; CDR3 DNA: TGTGCCAGCAGTTACCGGGACAGGGGGACTGAAGCTTTCTTT; CDR3 protein: CASSYRDRGTEAFF
D gene: -; clone size: many; V gene: TRBV7-2; J gene: TRBJ1-1; CDR3 DNA: TGTGCCAGCAGCCCAACCTCCGGGACGTCGAACACTGAAGCTTTCTTT; CDR3 protein: CASSPTSGTSNTEAFF